This TCR beta chain was obtained from a study of CD8 T cells in Susac syndrome. Relapsing-remitting disease, either stable or active, was present in the multiple sclerosis controls, who were treatment-naive patients. TEMRA cells were enriched by FACS, while CD8+ and CD4+ T cells were obtained through a negative isolation that was performed magnetically. The CDR3 runs to 15 residues. The trim removed 7 bases at V and 3 bases at J, leaving 2 bases unmatched. Germline-derived CDR1 and CDR2 are ENHRY and SYGVKD. Reverse transcription used about 0.45 to 1 ug RNA and random hexamers. The method of amplification for TCR beta CDR3 was immunoSEQ multiplex PCR, covering 54 Vbeta and 13 Jbeta. TCRdb recomputed calls from the immunoSEQ multiplex PCR reads with MiXCR, one row per CDR3 protein. The sample consists of hundreds of thousands of distinct CDR3 sequences, approximately 81% of them appearing once.

The chain recombines TRBV10-3 with TRBJ2-1, with 14 bases identical to TRBD2. The sequencing input was CD8+ T cells from PBMCs. The TCR comes from a human donor with multiple sclerosis. The CDR3 DNA follows: TGTGCCATCAAAGGGACTAGCGGGAGCTACAATGAGCAGTTCTTC. Its translation: CAIKGTSGSYNEQFF.